This T cell receptor (beta chain) was profiled in a study of early T cells in non-severe SARS-CoV-2 infection. Study-wide context: Chains were not paired, and sequencing was done on bulk RNA from unsorted whole blood.

Each single cDNA molecule received a unique molecular identifier. TCRdb analysed the 5' RACE reads with MiXCR anew, one entry per CDR3 protein. The table includes more than 40,000 distinct CDR3 sequences, around 4.1% detected once. Turning to this clonotype: The target antigen is unknown.

Study observations and caveats: Anti-spike CD8 specificities were favored by VDJdb matching, whose results missed private and CD4 specificities.

Germline V gene data show CDR1 as KGHSH and CDR2 as LQKENI. This CDR3 region has 14 residues. Trimming shortened V by 6 bases and J by 1 base, and 12 bases separated the two germline ends. This TCR was recovered from an adult who was a healthcare worker with PCR-confirmed SARS-CoV-2 infection or an uninfected control (not recorded which). V gene TRBV18 combines with J gene TRBJ2-5; D perhaps matches TRBD2 (6 bases). The specimen sequenced was whole blood. CDR3 loop: CASSKAGGQETQYF. CDR3 nucleotides: TGTGCCAGCTCCAAAGCCGGGGGCCAAGAGACCCAGTACTTC.